This TCR beta chain comes out of a study of early T cells in non-severe SARS-CoV-2 infection. TCRdb recomputed calls from the 5' RACE reads with MiXCR, one row per CDR3 protein. This table holds roughly 56,000 distinct CDR3 sequences, 8% to 10% found once. Germline V CDR1 and CDR2: MNHEY, SVGAGI. This CDR3 region has 18 residues. Trimming at V came to 5 bases and at J to 7 bases, leaving 23 bases not matched to a gene. Sequenced sample: whole blood. This sequence was found in an adult who was a healthcare worker with PCR-confirmed SARS-CoV-2 infection or an uninfected control (not recorded which). This sequence joins TRBV6-5 and TRBJ2-7; 7 positions match TRBD2. CDR3 sequence: CASSPLQRGGRRLGEQYF. In DNA form, the CDR3 reads TGTGCCAGCAGTCCTCTCCAGCGGGGCGGCCGACGTCTCGGGGAGCAGTACTTC.